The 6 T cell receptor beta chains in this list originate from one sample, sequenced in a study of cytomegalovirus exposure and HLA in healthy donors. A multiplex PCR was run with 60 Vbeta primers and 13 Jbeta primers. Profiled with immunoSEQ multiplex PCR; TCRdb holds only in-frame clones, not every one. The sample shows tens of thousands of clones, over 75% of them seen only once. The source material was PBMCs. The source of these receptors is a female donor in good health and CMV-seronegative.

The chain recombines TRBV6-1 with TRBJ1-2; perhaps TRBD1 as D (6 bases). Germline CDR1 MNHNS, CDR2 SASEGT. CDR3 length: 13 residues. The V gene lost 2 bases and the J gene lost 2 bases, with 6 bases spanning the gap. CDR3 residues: CASSETGNYGYTF. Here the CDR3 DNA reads TGTGCCAGCAGTGAAACAGGGAACTATGGCTACACCTTC.

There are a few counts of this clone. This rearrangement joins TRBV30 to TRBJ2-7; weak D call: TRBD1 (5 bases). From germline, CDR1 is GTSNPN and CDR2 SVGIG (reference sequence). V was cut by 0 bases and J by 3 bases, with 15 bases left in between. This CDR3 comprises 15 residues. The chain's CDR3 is CAWSVKGSAIYEQYF. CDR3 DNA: TGTGCCTGGAGTGTAAAGGGGTCGGCAATCTACGAGCAGTACTTC.

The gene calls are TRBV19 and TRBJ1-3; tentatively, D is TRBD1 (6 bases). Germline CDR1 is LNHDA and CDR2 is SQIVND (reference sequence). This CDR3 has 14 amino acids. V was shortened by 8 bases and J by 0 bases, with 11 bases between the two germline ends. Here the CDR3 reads CASAGVGSGNTIYF. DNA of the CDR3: TGTGCCAGTGCAGGGGTCGGCTCTGGAAACACCATATATTTT.

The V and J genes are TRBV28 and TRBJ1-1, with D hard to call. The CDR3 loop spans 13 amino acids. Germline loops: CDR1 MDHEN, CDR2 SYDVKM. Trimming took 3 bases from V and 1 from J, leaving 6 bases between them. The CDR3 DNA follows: TGTGCCAGCAGTTTTAGAAGGAACACTGAAGCTTTCTTT. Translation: CASSFRRNTEAFF.

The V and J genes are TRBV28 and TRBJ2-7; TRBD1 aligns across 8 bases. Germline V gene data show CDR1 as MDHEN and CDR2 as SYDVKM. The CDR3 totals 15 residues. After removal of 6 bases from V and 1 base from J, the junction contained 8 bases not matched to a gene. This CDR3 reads CASRLVDRASYEQYF. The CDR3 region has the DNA TGTGCCAGCAGGTTGGTGGACAGGGCATCCTACGAGCAGTACTTC. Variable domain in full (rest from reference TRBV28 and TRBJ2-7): DVKVTQSSRYLVKRTGEKVFLECVQDMDHENMFWYRQDPGLGLRLIYFSYDVKMKEKGDIPEGYSVSREKKERFSLILESASTNQTSMYLCASRLVDRASYEQYFGPGTRLTVT.

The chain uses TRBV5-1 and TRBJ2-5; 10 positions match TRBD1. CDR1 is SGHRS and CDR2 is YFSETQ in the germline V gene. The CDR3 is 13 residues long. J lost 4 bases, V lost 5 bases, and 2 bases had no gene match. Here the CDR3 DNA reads TGCGCCAGCAGAGGGGACAGGGGAGAGACCCAGTACTTC. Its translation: CASRGDRGETQYF.